Listed here are 8 T cell receptor beta chains from one sample, sequenced in a study of immune evolution from preneoplasia to lung adenocarcinoma. Generated by immunoSEQ multiplex PCR, the TCRdb table keeps only in-frame clones and is missing some. The sample yields 5,800 or so clones, about 82% seen once. Sequencing was done on a sample of FFPE minimally invasive lung adenocarcinoma tissue. The source of these receptors is a person in their sixties or seventies with lung adenocarcinoma.

The chain employs TRBV10-3 and TRBJ2-3; 7 bases are a match to TRBD2. The CDR3 has 15 amino acids. After removal of 6 bases from V and 4 bases from J, the junction contained 10 bases not matched to a gene. Per the germline V gene, CDR1 is ENHRY and CDR2 is SYGVKD. The CDR3 loop is CAIREAGPRPDTQYF. In DNA form, the CDR3 reads TGTGCCATCAGGGAAGCGGGACCACGCCCAGATACGCAGTATTTT.

The V and J genes are TRBV10-3 and TRBJ2-1; D remains ambiguous. The CDR3 runs to 14 residues. Trimming stripped 0 bases from V and 5 bases from J, with 8 bases between. The germline gives CDR1 ENHRY, CDR2 SYGVKD. CDR3 in DNA: TGTGCCATCAGTGAGTCGAAGTCGAACAATGAGCAGTTCTTC. It encodes CAISESKSNNEQFF.

J is TRBJ2-2 and V is TRBV5-1; D possibly corresponds to TRBD1 (6 bases). Germline V lookup: CDR1 SGHRS, CDR2 YFSETQ. With 4 bases removed from V and 1 base from J, the gap between germline ends came to 11 bases. The CDR3 sequence is 15 residues long. CDR3 DNA: TGCGCCAGCAGCCCCCTGGGACAGAACACCGGGGAGCTGTTTTTT. It is translated as CASSPLGQNTGELFF.

The chain carries TRBV7-8 and TRBJ1-3; D perhaps matches TRBD1 (6 bases). The germline V gene has CDR1 SGHVS and CDR2 FQNEAQ. There are 17 residues in the CDR3. V was shortened by 5 bases and J by 4 bases, with 21 bases between the two germline ends. DNA for the CDR3: TGTGCCAGCAGCCCACAAAGGGGAGGGGGAGTAGGAAACACCATATATTTT. Amino acid sequence: CASSPQRGGGVGNTIYF.

This clone showed up just a few times. Here the CDR3 reads CASSLGGVWDTQYF. CDR3 DNA sequence: TGTGCCAGCAGCTTGGGGGGAGTATGGGATACGCAGTATTTT. The V call is TRBV11-2, the J call TRBJ2-3, with a weak D call TRBD2 (6 bases). V shed 3 bases and J shed 6 bases, with 13 bases lying between them. The V gene's germline CDR1 is SGHAT and CDR2 FQNNGV. There are 14 residues in the CDR3.

The chain carries TRBV9 and TRBJ2-7, with D perhaps TRBD2 (6 bases). Trimming stripped 0 bases from V and 2 bases from J, with 12 bases between. Germline V lookup: CDR1 SGDLS, CDR2 YYNGEE. CDR3 length equals 15 residues. CDR3 region: CASSVGVAETYEQYF. The CDR3 DNA reads as TGTGCCAGCAGCGTAGGGGTAGCGGAGACCTACGAGCAGTACTTC.

This clone was counted between two and nine times. Other DNA sequences of this sample code for an identical CDR3. The chain uses TRBV4-1 and TRBJ1-3; TRBD1 is a possible D gene (5 bases). CDR1 MGHRA and CDR2 YSYEKL come from the germline V gene. Trimming cost V 0 bases and J 4 bases, with 10 bases left between them. The CDR3 loop spans 15 amino acids. CDR3 in amino acids: CASSQDPGTGNTIYF. DNA for the CDR3: TGCGCCAGCAGCCAAGATCCTGGGACGGGAAACACCATATATTTT.

This clone showed up just a few times. The chain recombines TRBV19 with TRBJ1-5; no clear D gene. This CDR3 is built from 12 residues. V lost 5 bases to trimming and J lost 3 bases, with 5 bases between them. Germline V gene data show CDR1 as LNHDA and CDR2 as SQIVND (reference sequence). CDR3 nucleotides: TGTGCCAGTAGTGGGGTCAATCAGCCCCAGCATTTT. This sequence encodes CASSGVNQPQHF. Based on the CDR3 plus reference TRBV19 and TRBJ1-5, the full variable domain is DGGITQSPKYLFRKEGQNVTLSCEQNLNHDAMYWYRQDPGQGLRLIYYSQIVNDFQKGDIAEGYSVSREKKESFPLTVTSAQKNPTAFYLCASSGVNQPQHFGDGTRLSIL.